These 28 T cell receptor beta chains originate from one sample sequenced in a study of T cell responses to AZD1222 COVID-19 vaccine. TCRdb's copy holds only in-frame clones and misses some; the assay was immunoSEQ multiplex PCR. This table has 140,000 to 150,000 clones, 85% to 95% appearing once. Specimen: peripheral blood, collected on day 0 of AZD1222 vaccination. Receptors were obtained from an adult in good health.

The rearrangement joins TRBV5-6 to TRBJ2-7; possibly TRBD1 for D (6 bases). V lost 4 bases, J lost 2 bases, and 7 bases lay in between. Germline V CDR1 and CDR2: SGHDT, YYEEEE. The CDR3 spans 12 residues. CDR3 loop: CASSRDTYEQYF. The DNA for the CDR3 is TGTGCCAGCAGCAGGGACACCTACGAGCAGTACTTC.

This clone was detected only a few times. This chain joins TRBV5-6 and TRBJ1-6; tentatively, D is TRBD1 (5 bases). The CDR3 runs to 16 residues. Germline CDR1 and CDR2: SGHDT and YYEEEE. The ends were cut back, 3 bases at V and 8 bases at J, with 18 bases in the middle. CDR3 nucleotide sequence: TGTGCCAGCAGCTCAGGGATATGGCCCTTTCATTCACCCCTCCACTTT. Translated, it gives CASSSGIWPFHSPLHF.

V usage is TRBV5-4 and J usage is TRBJ2-3; 7 bases match TRBD2. CDR1 SGHNT and CDR2 YYREEE come from the germline V gene (reference sequence). The V gene end was trimmed by 3 bases and the J gene end by 2 bases; junction bases not matched to a gene: 12. There are 17 residues in the CDR3. The CDR3 DNA reads TGTGCCAGCAGCTCGTCGGAAACGGGAGGATTCACAGATACGCAGTATTTT. It specifies CASSSSETGGFTDTQYF.

The V gene is TRBV19, the J gene TRBJ2-5, with D maybe TRBD2 (5 bases). The CDR3 extends over 14 amino acids. V was pared by 4 bases and J by 2 bases, with 11 bases between. CDR1 LNHDA and CDR2 SQIVND come from the germline V gene (reference sequence). CDR3 protein: CASSKRSGQETQYF. DNA of the CDR3: TGTGCCAGTAGTAAGCGGTCGGGACAAGAGACCCAGTACTTC.

V gene TRBV9 combines with J gene TRBJ2-1; D is unresolved. The germline V gene encodes CDR1 SGDLS and CDR2 YYNGEE. V was trimmed by 1 base and J by 9 bases, leaving 11 bases between them. The CDR3 runs 13 residues. The CDR3 nucleotides read TGTGCCAGCAGCGTAAGGCTTTACGGTGAGCAGTTCTTC. Protein product: CASSVRLYGEQFF. Drawing the rest from reference TRBV9 and TRBJ2-1, the complete variable domain is DSGVTQTPKHLITATGQRVTLRCSPRSGDLSVYWYQQSLDQGLQFLIQYYNGEERAKGNILERFSAQQFPDLHSELNLSSLELGDSALYFCASSVRLYGEQFFGPGTRLTVL.

This rearrangement joins TRBV19 to TRBJ1-5, with a possible D match to TRBD1 (6 bases). The CDR3 contains 14 residues. The ends were cut back, 5 bases at V and 5 bases at J, with 13 bases in the middle. CDR1 LNHDA and CDR2 SQIVND come from the germline V gene (reference sequence). The CDR3 DNA reads as TGTGCCAGTAGTTGGGACAAAAAGGATCAGCCCCAGCATTTT. Translated, it gives CASSWDKKDQPQHF.

The V and J genes are TRBV30 and TRBJ1-2, with a tentative D call TRBD1 (6 bases). Germline V lookup: CDR1 GTSNPN, CDR2 SVGIG (reference sequence). Trimming cost V 0 bases and J 7 bases, with 12 bases left between them. The CDR3 length is 13 residues. The CDR3 protein is CAWSVNRASGYTF. The CDR3 DNA reads TGTGCCTGGAGTGTAAACAGGGCTTCTGGCTACACCTTC.

The rearrangement links TRBV5-1 to TRBJ1-1; D is perhaps TRBD1 (6 bases). CDR1 SGHRS and CDR2 YFSETQ come from the germline V gene. The CDR3 loop spans 13 amino acids. Trimming took 1 base from V and 4 from J, leaving 8 bases between them. The CDR3 is CASSLSTGTEAFF. CDR3 bases: TGCGCCAGCAGCTTGTCGACAGGCACTGAAGCTTTCTTT.

V usage is TRBV19 and J usage is TRBJ2-1; 11 bases line up with TRBD2. With V trimmed by 4 bases and J by 5 bases, 4 bases remained unmatched. CDR1 is LNHDA, CDR2 SQIVND, per germline (reference sequence). The CDR3 loop spans 15 amino acids. The CDR3 loop reads CASSKGTSGHNEQFF. In DNA form, the CDR3 reads TGTGCCAGTAGTAAGGGGACTAGCGGTCACAATGAGCAGTTCTTC.

The sample holds one count of this clone. The rearrangement uses TRBV6-5 and TRBJ2-7; no clear D. V was shortened by 4 bases and J by 2 bases, with 18 bases between the two germline ends. This CDR3 region has 16 residues. Germline V CDR1 and CDR2: MNHEY, SVGAGI. CDR3: CASSFARALDPYEQYF. DNA of the CDR3: TGTGCCAGCAGTTTCGCCCGGGCCCTGGACCCCTACGAGCAGTACTTC.

The chain couples TRBV27 to TRBJ1-6; D uncertain. The CDR3 has 13 residues. V was trimmed by 0 bases and J by 8 bases, leaving 5 bases between them. Looked up from germline, CDR1 is MNHEY and CDR2 is SMNVEV (reference sequence). The CDR3 region is CASSLSRYSPLHF. The CDR3 DNA reads TGTGCCAGCAGTTTATCTCGCTATTCACCCCTCCACTTT.

V usage is TRBV4-1 and J usage is TRBJ1-5; D ambiguous. The V end was cut by 0 bases, the J end by 5 bases, with 5 bases between. The CDR3 contains 13 residues. Germline V lookup: CDR1 MGHRA, CDR2 YSYEKL. CDR3 region: CASSQDGDQPQHF. Here the CDR3 DNA reads TGCGCCAGCAGCCAAGATGGGGATCAGCCCCAGCATTTT.

This chain uses TRBV1 with TRBJ1-2. TRBV1 is termed a pseudogene. The CDR3 is 17 residues long. The CDR3 loop is CTSSSSPTPTLFYGYTF. CDR3 coding DNA: TGCACCAGCAGCTCTAGCCCGACGCCTACTCTGTTCTATGGCTACACCTTC.

The rearrangement joins TRBV30 to TRBJ1-4; D unclear. The V and J ends lost 0 bases and 7 bases respectively, with 9 bases between them. CDR1 GTSNPN and CDR2 SVGIG come from the germline V gene (reference sequence). The CDR3 contains 13 residues. The CDR3 is CAWSVNSREKLFF. For the CDR3, the DNA is TGTGCCTGGAGTGTAAATTCTCGTGAAAAACTGTTTTTT.

CDR3 protein: CASGREATYEQYF. CDR3 coding DNA: TGTGCCAGCGGCCGGGAAGCGACCTACGAGCAGTACTTC. The chain combines TRBV28 with TRBJ2-7, with a weak D call TRBD2 (5 bases). This CDR3 spans 13 amino acids. Between the trimmed V and J ends, which lost 8 bases and 2 bases, there was a span of 13 bases. The germline V gene encodes CDR1 MDHEN and CDR2 SYDVKM.

V and J are TRBV7-8 and TRBJ1-1; a possible D gene is TRBD1 (6 bases). V was trimmed by 0 bases and J by 3 bases, leaving 14 bases between them. Germline-derived CDR1 and CDR2 are SGHVS and FQNEAQ. The CDR3 is made up of 16 amino acids. In DNA form, the CDR3 reads TGTGCCAGCAGCTTAGCCGGCGCAGGGGTAGACACTGAAGCTTTCTTT. It codes for CASSLAGAGVDTEAFF.

CDR3 DNA: TGTGCCAGCAGTTTCGGCGATTACACTGAAGCTTTCTTT. This translates into CASSFGDYTEAFF. The genes are TRBV28 and TRBJ1-1; unclear D gene. From germline, CDR1 is MDHEN and CDR2 SYDVKM. The length of the CDR3 is 13 residues. V was cut by 3 bases and J by 3 bases, with 8 bases left in between.

This chain connects TRBV14 to TRBJ2-7, with a tentative D call TRBD2 (5 bases). Trimming pared 1 base from V and 5 bases from J, leaving 9 bases between. The CDR3 is 13 amino acids. Per the germline V gene, CDR1 is SGHDN and CDR2 is FVKESK. DNA of the CDR3: TGTGCCAGCAGCCAAGGGGCCGGGGACGAGCAGTACTTC. It translates to CASSQGAGDEQYF.

V gene TRBV4-1 combines with J gene TRBJ2-2; D possibly corresponds to TRBD2 (5 bases). The V gene's germline CDR1 is MGHRA and CDR2 YSYEKL. The CDR3 runs 16 residues. V was pared by 6 bases and J by 2 bases, with 16 bases between. Here the CDR3 DNA reads TGCGCCAGCAGACCCGTAGGAGGTCGAAACACCGGGGAGCTGTTTTTT. This translates into CASRPVGGRNTGELFF.

V is TRBV14 and J is TRBJ1-2; D gene uncertain. Germline CDR1 and CDR2: SGHDN and FVKESK. Trimming took 6 bases from V and 0 from J, leaving 5 bases between them. The CDR3 contains 12 residues. The CDR3 region is CASSQTNYGYTF. The CDR3 DNA is TGTGCCAGCAGTCAGACTAACTATGGCTACACCTTC. Using reference TRBV14 and TRBJ1-2 for the parts outside the CDR3, the full variable domain is EAGVTQFPSHSVIEKGQTVTLRCDPISGHDNLYWYRRVMGKEIKFLLHFVKESKQDESGMPNNRFLAERTGGTYSTLKVQPAELEDSGVYFCASSQTNYGYTFGSGTRLTVV.

V gene TRBV2 combines with J gene TRBJ1-1, with TRBD1 as a possible D gene (5 bases). Per the germline V gene, CDR1 is SNHLY and CDR2 is FYNNEI. The CDR3 has 15 amino acids. V was pared by 4 bases and J by 4 bases, with 16 bases between. The CDR3 loop is CASSAKAGRGTEAFF. DNA for the CDR3: TGTGCCAGCAGTGCTAAGGCAGGGCGGGGCACTGAAGCTTTCTTT.

The chain links TRBV7-3 to TRBJ1-2, with a tentative D call TRBD1 (5 bases). This CDR3 has 15 amino acids. The V end was cut by 0 bases, the J end by 3 bases, with 11 bases between. Germline V gene sequence: CDR1 SGHTA, CDR2 FQGTGA. The chain's CDR3 is CASSLTAGGDYGYTF. CDR3 coding DNA: TGTGCCAGCAGCTTAACAGCTGGGGGAGACTATGGCTACACCTTC.

The chain recombines TRBV5-5 with TRBJ2-7; tentative D call: TRBD2 (6 bases). Trimming shortened V by 3 bases and J by 13 bases, and 20 bases separated the two germline ends. The germline V gene has CDR1 SGHKS and CDR2 YYEKEE (reference sequence). This CDR3 contains 13 residues. The CDR3: CASSSRPGTSDYF. CDR3 nucleotide sequence: TGTGCCAGCAGCTCAAGACCCGGGACTTCTGATTACTTC.

This chain uses TRBV6-5 with TRBJ1-6, with 9 positions matching TRBD1. The CDR3 spans 13 residues. V trimming: 8 bases; J trimming: 7 bases; junction bases outside the gene matches: 3. Germline-derived CDR1 and CDR2 are MNHEY and SVGAGI. CDR3 residues: CASGGQGNSPLHF. The CDR3 region has the DNA TGTGCCAGCGGGGGACAGGGAAATTCACCCCTCCACTTT.

The rearrangement joins TRBV3-1 (or the pseudogene TRBV3-2) to TRBJ1-4; no firm D call. V was trimmed by 2 bases and J by 7 bases, leaving 8 bases between them. The CDR3 has 13 amino acids. CDR1 is LGHDT and CDR2 is YNNKEL in the germline V gene (reference sequence). The chain's CDR3 is CASSQLSGEKLFF. The CDR3, as DNA: TGTGCCAGCAGCCAATTGTCAGGTGAAAAACTGTTTTTT.

The chain employs TRBV3-1 (or the pseudogene TRBV3-2) and TRBJ2-7; D is tentatively TRBD1 or TRBD2 (5 bases each). Germline assignment: CDR1 LGHDT and CDR2 YNNKEL (reference sequence). The CDR3 has 14 amino acids. The V end was cut by 4 bases, the J end by 3 bases, with 13 bases between. CDR3 loop: CASSPGPEYYEQYF. The DNA for the CDR3 is TGTGCCAGCAGCCCGGGACCGGAATACTACGAGCAGTACTTC.

The chain recombines TRBV3-1 (or the pseudogene TRBV3-2) with TRBJ2-7, with D perhaps being TRBD1 or TRBD2 (5 bases each). Trimming pared 3 bases from V and 2 bases from J, leaving 17 bases between. Germline V lookup: CDR1 LGHDT, CDR2 YNNKEL (reference sequence). This CDR3 has 16 residues. CDR3 protein: CASSHRPGPETYEQYF. The CDR3 coding sequence is TGTGCCAGCAGCCATAGACCGGGACCCGAAACCTACGAGCAGTACTTC.

The V call is TRBV7-9, the J call TRBJ2-1, with D possibly being TRBD2 (6 bases). The germline CDR1 and CDR2 sequences are SEHNR and FQNEAQ (reference sequence). There are 14 residues in the CDR3. Trimming removed 5 bases at V and 6 bases at J, with 14 bases between. The CDR3 protein is CASSHPGTPNEQFF. The DNA for the CDR3 is TGTGCCAGCAGCCATCCCGGGACTCCCAATGAGCAGTTCTTC.